This is a list of T cell receptor beta chains from one sample in a study of spatial heterogeneity in lung cancer. TCRdb itself ran the 5' RACE reads through MiXCR, one entry per CDR3 protein. The sample carries tens of thousands of distinct CDR3 sequences, 7.4% recorded once. The material was PBMCs, obtained at follow-up. The receptors were gathered from a female donor with early-stage non-small cell lung cancer. Both conserved end residues are part of each CDR3. Each record gives: clone size, J gene, D gene, V gene, CDR3 protein, CDR3 DNA. D genes are given only for firm matches. Rows give clone size only sometimes, using once, few, many, or a class for an expanded clone.

NA,TRBJ2-1,TRBD2,TRBV20-1,CSARATGSAGGRNEQFF,TGCAGTGCTAGAGCCACCGGGTCAGCGGGGGGGCGGAATGAGCAGTTCTTC
few,TRBJ2-3,TRBD1,TRBV20-1,CSARRTGVGDTQYF,TGCAGTGCTAGAAGGACAGGGGTGGGAGATACGCAGTATTTT
many,TRBJ2-5,NA,TRBV6-5,CASSYTTRRDQETQYF,TGTGCCAGCAGTTACACAACAAGGCGGGACCAAGAGACCCAGTACTTC
few,TRBJ2-1,NA,TRBV12-3/TRBV12-4,CASSFADPARGQFF,TGTGCCAGCAGTTTCGCCGACCCGGCCCGCGGGCAGTTCTTC
few,TRBJ1-2,NA,TRBV9,CASSVEGLRGRRNF,TGTGCCAGCAGCGTAGAGGGTTTGAGGGGACGCAGAAACTTC
many,TRBJ2-4,TRBD1,TRBV15,CATSKRTGTGQRLAKNIQYF,TGTGCCACCAGCAAGAGAACCGGGACAGGTCAGAGATTAGCCAAAAACATTCAGTACTTC
NA,TRBJ1-2,TRBD1,TRBV20-1,CSARLDRENYGYTF,TGCAGTGCTAGGCTGGACAGGGAGAACTATGGCTACACCTTC
many,TRBJ1-2,TRBD1,TRBV5-1,CASSSDRVDYGYTF,TGCGCCAGCAGCTCGGACAGGGTCGACTATGGCTACACCTTC
NA,TRBJ2-5,TRBD2,TRBV18,CASSLTSGEAETQYF,TGTGCCAGCTCACTAACTAGCGGGGAAGCCGAGACCCAGTACTTC
many,TRBJ1-5,NA,TRBV28,CASRSTDALYSNQPQHF,TGTGCCAGCAGATCGACCGACGCCTTATATAGCAATCAGCCCCAGCATTTT
NA,TRBJ2-1,TRBD2,TRBV7-9,CASTLSGGYNEQFF,TGTGCCAGCACCCTTAGCGGGGGGTACAATGAGCAGTTCTTC
NA,TRBJ2-3,NA,TRBV10-1,CASSRLIIDTQYF,TGCGCCAGCAGTCGGCTGATCATAGATACGCAGTATTTT
NA,TRBJ2-1,TRBD2,TRBV9,CASSASGVGNEQFF,TGTGCCAGCAGCGCTAGCGGGGTGGGGAATGAGCAGTTCTTC
few,TRBJ2-5,NA,TRBV2,CASSERGRETQYF,TGTGCCAGCAGTGAAAGGGGTAGAGAGACCCAGTACTTC
NA,TRBJ2-3,TRBD2,TRBV20-1,CSVPPGRGGGDTQYF,TGCAGCGTCCCCCCCGGGCGGGGGGGAGGAGATACGCAGTATTTT
NA,TRBJ2-3,NA,TRBV3-1,CASSPLTFSTDTQYF,TGTGCCAGCAGCCCCCTGACTTTTAGCACAGATACGCAGTATTTT
many,TRBJ2-7,NA,TRBV10-3,CAISATLGGSDEQYF,TGTGCCATCAGTGCCACTCTAGGGGGTAGCGACGAGCAGTACTTC
many,TRBJ2-3,NA,TRBV24-1,CATRRDGGTDTQYF,TGTGCCACCAGGAGGGACGGGGGCACAGATACGCAGTATTTT
NA,TRBJ2-6,TRBD1,TRBV23-1,CASSRVDRAFSGANVLTF,TGCGCCAGCAGTCGAGTCGACAGGGCTTTCTCTGGGGCCAACGTCCTGACTTTC
NA,TRBJ2-5,TRBD1,TRBV10-3,CAIRRDRPEETQYF,TGTGCCATCAGAAGGGACAGGCCCGAGGAGACCCAGTACTTC
many,TRBJ2-3,NA,TRBV7-2,CASSPHSDTQYF,TGTGCCAGCAGCCCCCACAGCGATACGCAGTATTTT
many,TRBJ2-5,NA,TRBV7-3,CASSLAGPYQETQYF,TGTGCCAGCAGCTTAGCGGGGCCATACCAAGAGACCCAGTACTTC
many,TRBJ1-4,NA,TRBV7-9,CASSPESRGDEKLFF,TGTGCCAGCAGCCCTGAGAGCCGGGGAGATGAAAAACTGTTTTTT
few,TRBJ1-1,NA,TRBV12-3/TRBV12-4,CASSLDGTQTGAFF,TGTGCCAGCAGTTTGGACGGGACGCAAACGGGAGCTTTCTTT
NA,TRBJ1-1,NA,TRBV29-1,CSVEMIGMNTEAFF,TGCAGCGTTGAGATGATAGGGATGAACACTGAAGCTTTCTTT
NA,TRBJ1-1,NA,TRBV7-6,CASSLAGGQNTEAFF,TGTGCCAGCAGCTTAGCCGGGGGCCAAAACACTGAAGCTTTCTTT
NA,TRBJ1-1,NA,TRBV11-2,CASSLIGGSAEAFF,TGTGCCAGCAGCCTCATCGGGGGCTCCGCTGAAGCTTTCTTT
many,TRBJ2-1,NA,TRBV5-6,CASSGTYNEQFF,TGTGCCAGCAGCGGGACGTACAATGAGCAGTTCTTC
many,TRBJ2-3,TRBD1,TRBV29-1,CSVGGTGLSTDTQYF,TGCAGCGTTGGTGGGACAGGACTGAGCACAGATACGCAGTATTTT
many,TRBJ2-1,TRBD2,TRBV6-6,CASVLERGRNNEQFF,TGTGCCAGCGTCCTGGAGCGGGGGCGCAACAATGAGCAGTTCTTC
many,TRBJ2-7,TRBD2,TRBV7-2,CASSLGPASGGAGQYF,TGTGCCAGCAGCTTAGGTCCGGCTAGCGGGGGGGCCGGGCAGTACTTC